This T cell receptor (beta chain) emerged from a study of cytomegalovirus exposure and HLA in healthy donors. Background on the study: A subsequent analysis reported that the roughly 120 validation repertoires were produced on the same platform that had also been used for the 666 first-cohort repertoires.

This table comes from immunoSEQ multiplex PCR, and its TCRdb copy is limited to in-frame clones, with some not included. This sample has around 150,000 clones, with roughly nine tenths found just once. Unmatched junction bases numbered 4, after V lost 4 bases and J lost 5 bases. This CDR3 is 13 amino acids long. Germline CDR1 KGHSH, CDR2 LQKENI. This clone occurred once. This clonotype was obtained from a woman between 18 and 29 years old in good health and CMV-seropositive. The rearrangement links TRBV18 to TRBJ1-1; the match to TRBD1 covers 7 bases. Specimen: PBMCs. In DNA form, the CDR3 reads TGTGCCAGCTCACAGGGGGCGAAAACTGAAGCTTTCTTT. Translating gives CASSQGAKTEAFF.